Presented here are 4 T cell receptor beta chains from one specimen sequenced in a study of Tregs in tolerant kidney transplant recipients. TCRdb's copy holds only in-frame clones and misses some; the assay was immunoSEQ multiplex PCR. The repertoire holds approximately 60,000 clones, with less than 98% as singletons. This sample comprised Tregs from blood, obtained before the transplant. The receptors shown here come from a human donor who received a combined kidney and bone marrow transplant.

This clone was observed a single time. This chain joins TRBV5-1 and TRBJ2-6; D unclear. This CDR3 is built from 17 residues. Trimming removed 3 bases at V and 0 bases at J, with 13 bases between. The V gene's germline CDR1 is SGHRS and CDR2 YFSETQ. The CDR3 DNA is TGCGCCAGCAGCTGGGCCGCCTCAAGCTCTGGGGCCAACGTCCTGACTTTC. Residues: CASSWAASSSGANVLTF.

About this clone itself: In the same sample, other DNA sequences code for this CDR3. This chain connects TRBV9 to TRBJ2-1; 9 bases are shared with TRBD2. CDR1 is SGDLS and CDR2 is YYNGEE in the germline V gene. The trim removed 0 bases at V and 2 bases at J, leaving 0 bases unmatched. This CDR3 comprises 15 residues. The CDR3 DNA reads as TGTGCCAGCAGCGTAGGCGGGGGGGCCTACAATGAGCAGTTCTTC. Encoded protein: CASSVGGGAYNEQFF.

This chain links TRBV6-1 with TRBJ1-2; 8 nucleotides match TRBD1. Germline loops: CDR1 MNHNS, CDR2 SASEGT. The CDR3 contains 12 residues. V dropped 6 bases and J dropped 8; count of bases not matched to a gene: 5. The CDR3 loop reads CASRDRGIGYTF. Written as DNA, the CDR3 is TGTGCCAGCAGAGACAGGGGCATCGGCTACACCTTC.

V gene TRBV7-2 combines with J gene TRBJ2-1; D is perhaps TRBD2 (5 bases). Germline V CDR1 and CDR2: SGHTA, FQGNSA. The CDR3 loop spans 14 amino acids. V shed 4 bases and J shed 11 bases, with 18 bases lying between them. CDR3 in DNA: TGTGCCAGCAGCTACGAATTTAGGGCGGGCCAGCAGTTCTTC. Encoded protein: CASSYEFRAGQQFF.